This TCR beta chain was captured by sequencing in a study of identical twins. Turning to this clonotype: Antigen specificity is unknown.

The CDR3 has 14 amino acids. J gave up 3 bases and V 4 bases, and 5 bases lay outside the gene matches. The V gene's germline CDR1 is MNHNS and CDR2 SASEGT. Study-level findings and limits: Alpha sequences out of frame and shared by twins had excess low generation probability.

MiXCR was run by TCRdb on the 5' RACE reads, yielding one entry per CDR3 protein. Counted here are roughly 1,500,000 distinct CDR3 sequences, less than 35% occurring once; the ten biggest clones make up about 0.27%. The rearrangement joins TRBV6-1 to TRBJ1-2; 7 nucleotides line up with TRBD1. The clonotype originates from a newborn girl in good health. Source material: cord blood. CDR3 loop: CASSVKGQHYGYTF. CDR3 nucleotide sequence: TGTGCCAGCAGTGTGAAGGGACAGCACTATGGCTACACCTTC.